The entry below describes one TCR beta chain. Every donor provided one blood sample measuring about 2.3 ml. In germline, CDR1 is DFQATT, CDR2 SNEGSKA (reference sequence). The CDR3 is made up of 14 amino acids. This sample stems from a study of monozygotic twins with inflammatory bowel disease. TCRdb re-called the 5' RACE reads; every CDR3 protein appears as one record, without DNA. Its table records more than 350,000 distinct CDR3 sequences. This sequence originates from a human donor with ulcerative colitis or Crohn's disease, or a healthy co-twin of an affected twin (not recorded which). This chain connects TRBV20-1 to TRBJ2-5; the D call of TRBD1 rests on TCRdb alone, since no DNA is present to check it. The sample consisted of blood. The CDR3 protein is CSARWGGSVGTQYF.